The rows below give T cell receptor beta chains drawn from one sample of a study of regulatory T cells in long-lasting Graves disease. TCRdb re-called the multiplex PCR reads with MiXCR, one entry per CDR3 protein. The table includes 320,000 or so distinct CDR3 sequences, over 15% detected once. Sequencing used peripheral blood mononuclear cells (PBMCs), obtained at new diagnosis, from a patient treated with antithyroid drugs. All receptors derive from a female donor with Graves disease. CDR3s leave out the opening cysteine and the closing phenylalanine or tryptophan.

v_call: TRBV20-1; j_call: TRBJ2-1; cdr3_aa: SAPRGRGSSYNEQF
v_call: TRBV5-1; j_call: TRBJ1-6; cdr3_aa: ASSLDSRGSFNSPLH
v_call: TRBV19; j_call: TRBJ2-3; cdr3_aa: ASSLPGRRPRDTQY
v_call: TRBV2; j_call: TRBJ2-1; cdr3_aa: ASSFWGWREAHNEQF
v_call: TRBV5-1; j_call: TRBJ2-1; cdr3_aa: ASSLGSGRARDEQF
v_call: TRBV6-1; j_call: TRBJ1-1; cdr3_aa: ASSEQGVEAF
v_call: TRBV28; j_call: TRBJ1-2; cdr3_aa: ASSLYRTAVYGYT
v_call: TRBV4-1; j_call: TRBJ2-1; cdr3_aa: ASSQDNEWDEQF
v_call: TRBV6-9; j_call: TRBJ1-3; cdr3_aa: ASSSPGQGVSGNTIY
v_call: TRBV2; j_call: TRBJ1-2; cdr3_aa: ASKIGTGEFDGYT
v_call: TRBV3-1; j_call: TRBJ1-4; cdr3_aa: ASSQEWDGPNEKLF
v_call: TRBV5-1; j_call: TRBJ2-7; cdr3_aa: ASSLYPGQGYEQY
v_call: TRBV11-2; j_call: TRBJ2-4; cdr3_aa: ASRQGQNIQY
v_call: TRBV3-1; j_call: TRBJ2-7; cdr3_aa: ASSHSGVGRYEQY
v_call: TRBV6-9; j_call: TRBJ2-2; cdr3_aa: ASRKNTNTGELF
v_call: TRBV19; j_call: TRBJ1-1; cdr3_aa: ASSISDLNTEAF
v_call: TRBV7-6; j_call: TRBJ2-7; cdr3_aa: ASSFRRGQGGREQY
v_call: TRBV5-4; j_call: TRBJ1-1; cdr3_aa: ASSLGNAGEAF